Detailed here is one T cell receptor beta chain. Antigen specificity is unknown. This entry is derived from a study of T cell responses to AZD1222 COVID-19 vaccine. Findings and limits, study-wide: Spike-wide coverage was observed for vaccine-associated CD4 TCRs, with dominant responses at 160-218 and 743-854. It should be noted that donors were predominantly white British and more often female, and clonal diversity was possibly underestimated. The study identified only six AZD1222 recipients as seropositive at baseline. Elevations in Spike-specific TCR breadth and depth followed administration of two AZD1222 doses.

Method: immunoSEQ multiplex PCR; TCRdb's copy keeps in-frame clones and lacks some. The sample has more than 250,000 clones, over 85% seen once. The CDR3 is 16 amino acids. The V end lost 4 bases, the J end lost 1 base, and 16 bases lay between the germline ends. Germline V CDR1 and CDR2: SGDLS, YYNGEE. The chain links TRBV9 to TRBJ2-3; no clear D gene. The material was peripheral blood, obtained on day 0 of AZD1222 vaccination. The receptor comes from an adult in good health. CDR3 bases: TGTGCCAGCAGCTTCGGCGTAGGAGAGGGCACAGATACGCAGTATTTT. Translating it yields CASSFGVGEGTDTQYF.